The 5 T cell receptor beta chains below were found in one sample sequenced in a study of T cell clonality in common variable immunodeficiency. Repertoires were generated with immunoSEQ multiplex PCR, while TCRdb's copy carries only in-frame clones and drops some. The sample has roughly 70,000 clones, none seen only once. The specimen was peripheral blood mononuclear cells. These receptors were obtained from a person aged 18 to 69 in good health.

This clone was found many times. The missing CDR3 end, 3 residues past where the read stops, is filled in from the germline J gene. This sequence joins TRBV12-3 or TRBV12-4 and TRBJ2-7; 7 bases are shared with TRBD2. CDR3 size: 13 residues. The junction had 7 bases not matched to a gene; V was cut back by 6 bases and J by 5 bases. CDR3 residues: CASRGGTAHEQYF. The sequenced part of the CDR3 DNA is TGTGCCAGCAGGGGGGGGACTGCCCACGAG.

In its sample, this clone was seen many times. CDR3 protein: CSATGLAGEFRGTDTQYF. The sequenced CDR3 bases are TGCAGTGCTACGGGACTAGCGGGAGAGTTTCGGGGCACAGATACG. This chain connects TRBV20-1 to TRBJ2-3; 14 positions agree with TRBD2. The read is 3 residues too short to cover the CDR3 end, so that end is filled in from the germline J gene. CDR1 and CDR2 (germline): DFQATT, SNEGSKA (reference sequence). The CDR3 length is 18 residues. V was clipped by 4 bases and J by 1 base; unmatched bases: 10.

This clone was observed many times. The missing CDR3 end, 3 residues past where the read stops, is filled in from the germline J gene. The chain combines TRBV20-1 with TRBJ2-5; 10 bases match TRBD2. The V segment lost 2 bases and the J segment 5 bases; nucleotides outside the gene matches: 11. The CDR3 length is 16 residues. Germline V lookup: CDR1 DFQATT, CDR2 SNEGSKA (reference sequence). The covered CDR3 bases are TGCAGTGCTAGAATAGGGGCTAGCGGGGGTGGGGAGACC. Translating it yields CSARIGASGGGET. The entire CDR3 protein reads CSARIGASGGGETQYF.

This clone was seen many times. The sequenced fragment ends 3 residues before the CDR3 boundary, so the rest is inferred from the germline J gene. The chain links TRBV7-6 to TRBJ1-5; D is possibly TRBD1 (5 bases). V lost 1 base and J 2 bases, leaving 18 bases between the germline ends. The CDR3 extends over 18 amino acids. Germline V CDR1 and CDR2: SGHVS, FNYEAQ. CDR3 DNA, as far as it was read: TGTGCCAGCAGCTTAGATCGGCGTAGGGGTATCGGCAATCAGCCC. Its translation is CASSLDRRRGIGNQP. The whole CDR3 sequence reads CASSLDRRRGIGNQPQHF.

This clone was picked up many times. The read stops 3 residues short of the end of the CDR3; the missing end is completed from the germline J gene. V usage is TRBV5-1 and J usage is TRBJ2-7, with 9 bases fitting TRBD2. This CDR3 spans 16 amino acids. V was pared by 4 bases and J by 4 bases, with 12 bases of the junction left unmatched. Germline-derived CDR1 and CDR2 are SGHRS and YFSETQ. The CDR3 loop reads CASSRLAGGGAYEQYF. CDR3 DNA, as far as it was read: TGCGCCAGCAGCCGCCTGGCGGGCGGGGGGGCTTACGAG. Full variable domain (rest looked up from reference TRBV5-1 and TRBJ2-7): KAGVTQTPRYLIKTRGQQVTLSCSPISGHRSVSWYQQTPGQGLQFLFEYFSETQRNKGNFPGRFSGRQFSNSRSEMNVSTLELGDSALYLCASSRLAGGGAYEQYFGPGTRLTVT.